A single sample gave rise to the 13 T cell receptor beta chains below, sequenced in a study of shared clonotypes between healthy human individuals. Profiled with immunoSEQ multiplex PCR; TCRdb holds only in-frame clones, not every one. Altogether around 700,000 clones are present, around 74% being singletons, with the ten largest covering 1.5% to 2%. The specimen was memory CD4+ T cells sorted from blood. The subset: CD45RA-negative fraction. The receptors derive from a woman in her thirties in good health.

The chain carries TRBV27 and TRBJ2-2, with D unresolved. Trimming removed 3 bases at V and 3 bases at J, with 5 bases between. CDR1 and CDR2 (germline): MNHEY, SMNVEV (reference sequence). This CDR3 comprises 13 residues. CDR3 sequence (DNA): TGTGCCAGCAGTTTGGGTTACACCGGGGAGCTGTTTTTT. Protein product: CASSLGYTGELFF.

The chain has TRBV7-6 and TRBJ2-4, with 9 bases matching TRBD2. The germline gives CDR1 SGHVS, CDR2 FNYEAQ. CDR3 length: 17 amino acids. The V gene end was trimmed by 5 bases and the J gene end by 12 bases; junction bases not matched to a gene: 20. The CDR3 here is CASSPSLASGTGGSQYF. Here the CDR3 DNA reads TGTGCCAGCAGCCCGAGCTTGGCTAGCGGGACCGGGGGCTCTCAGTACTTC.

This sequence joins TRBV28 and TRBJ2-5; TRBD2 matches 8 bases. The J segment lost 5 bases and the V segment lost 2 bases, leaving 7 bases of the junction unmatched. Germline V gene data show CDR1 as MDHEN and CDR2 as SYDVKM. This CDR3 contains 15 residues. DNA for the CDR3: TGTGCCAGCAGTTTAGCGGGAGGCCGGTCGGAGACCCAGTACTTC. It codes for CASSLAGGRSETQYF.

CDR3 in amino acids: CASSLMIKGEQFF. Here the CDR3 DNA reads TGTGCCAGCAGCTTAATGATCAAAGGTGAGCAGTTCTTC. The rearrangement uses TRBV7-2 and TRBJ2-1; D uncertain. The CDR3 spans 13 residues. CDR1 and CDR2 from the germline V gene are SGHTA and FQGNSA. With 2 bases removed from V and 9 bases from J, the gap between germline ends came to 11 bases.

The chain has TRBV16 and TRBJ1-5; a weak D match, TRBD1 (6 bases). The V end lost 2 bases, the J end lost 4 bases, and 15 bases lay between the germline ends. This CDR3 is built from 16 residues. From germline, CDR1 is KGHSY and CDR2 FQNENV. The CDR3 DNA reads as TGTGCCAGCAGCCAAATCCTGGACAGAGCTAATCAGCCCCAGCATTTT. Protein sequence: CASSQILDRANQPQHF.

The rearrangement joins TRBV2 to TRBJ2-7; possible D gene TRBD1, 6 bases. V lost 8 bases and J lost 0, with 14 bases in between. The CDR3 is 14 residues long. Germline values: CDR1 SNHLY, CDR2 FYNNEI. CDR3 protein: CASSRTESSYEQYF. The CDR3 nucleotides read TGTGCCAGCTCTCGGACAGAGAGCTCCTACGAGCAGTACTTC.

V and J are TRBV6-1 and TRBJ1-3, with D uncertain. There are 13 residues in the CDR3. Germline-derived CDR1 and CDR2 are MNHNS and SASEGT. Trimming took off 7 bases at V and 8 bases at J, with 15 bases between the two ends. The CDR3 here is CASTEGLPDTIYF. As DNA, the CDR3 is TGTGCCAGCACCGAGGGCCTTCCGGACACCATATATTTT.

There are a few counts of this clone. This chain links TRBV28 with TRBJ2-7, with D possibly TRBD1 on 5 matching bases. Germline V gene lookup returns CDR1 MDHEN and CDR2 SYDVKM. The CDR3 is 14 residues long. Deletions cut 6 bases from V and 0 bases from J, with 12 bases between. CDR3 sequence reads: CASRGRGSSYEQYF. The CDR3 region has the DNA TGTGCCAGCAGAGGTAGGGGAAGCTCCTACGAGCAGTACTTC.

This sequence joins TRBV5-1 and TRBJ2-1; D might be TRBD2 (6 bases). This CDR3 contains 17 residues. V shed 0 bases and J shed 7 bases, with 20 bases lying between them. Germline V CDR1 and CDR2: SGHRS, YFSETQ. The CDR3 sequence is CASSLGQGGVTRNEQFF. The CDR3 DNA is TGCGCCAGCAGCTTGGGCCAAGGCGGGGTGACGCGGAATGAGCAGTTCTTC.

The V call is TRBV10-2, the J call TRBJ2-2; D gene uncertain. The CDR3 runs 11 residues. Trimming removed 4 bases at V and 8 bases at J, with 5 bases between. CDR1 and CDR2 (germline): WSHSY, SAAADI. The CDR3 region has the DNA TGCGCCAGCAGTGGTGGGGGGGAGCTGTTTTTT. Encoded protein: CASSGGGELFF.

The chain uses TRBV5-5 and TRBJ1-2; 8 bases fit TRBD1. Germline CDR1 reads SGHKS; CDR2 reads YYEKEE (reference sequence). With V trimmed by 2 bases and J by 3 bases, 3 bases remained unmatched. The CDR3 length is 14 residues. The CDR3 is CASSFGQGDYGYTF. In DNA, the CDR3 is TGTGCCAGCAGCTTCGGACAGGGAGACTATGGCTACACCTTC.

This clone has just a few counts. The J gene is TRBJ1-5, the V gene TRBV29-1; TRBD1 matches at 9 bases. Germline CDR1 reads SQVTM; CDR2 reads ANQGSEA. The CDR3 length is 13 residues. Losses at the gene ends were 4 bases for V and 4 bases for J; bases not matched to a gene: 2. The chain's CDR3 is CSVGQGVNQPQHF. In nucleotides, the CDR3 is TGCAGCGTTGGACAGGGGGTGAATCAGCCCCAGCATTTT.

This clone was observed at least ten times. The chain links TRBV2 to TRBJ1-3; D unclear. Germline V gives CDR1 SNHLY, CDR2 FYNNEI. CDR3 size: 16 residues. Trimming removed 6 bases at V and 2 bases at J, with 17 bases between. CDR3 nucleotides: TGTGCCAGCAGCGCTATGAACTTAGGGACTGGAAACACCATATATTTT. Protein sequence: CASSAMNLGTGNTIYF.